Listed below are T cell receptor beta chains from one sample, sequenced in a study of cytomegalovirus exposure and HLA in healthy donors. Measured with immunoSEQ multiplex PCR; TCRdb has only the in-frame clones, and not every one. The table lists about 90,000 clones, over 65% of them singletons. The sequenced sample was PBMCs. All receptors derive from a woman between 40 and 50 years old in good health and CMV-seropositive. Both conserved end residues are part of each CDR3. D genes are given only for firm matches. Size is omitted from some rows. Given values are once, few, many or a class for expanded clones.

clone size,D gene,V gene,J gene,CDR3 DNA,CDR3 protein
.,.,TRBV11-2,TRBJ1-1,TGTGCCAGCAGCTTAGTACAGGGGAACACTGAAGCTTTCTTT,CASSLVQGNTEAFF
.,.,TRBV10-3,TRBJ1-5,TGTGCCATCAGCCCTATGAGCAATCAGCCCCAGCATTTT,CAISPMSNQPQHF
.,.,TRBV6-1,TRBJ1-2,TGTGCCAGCAGTGAAACCGTAGTTAACTATGGCTACACCTTC,CASSETVVNYGYTF
.,.,TRBV5-6,TRBJ1-3,TGTGCCAGCAGCGCGGGCGCGGGCCTCTCTGGAAACACCATATATTTT,CASSAGAGLSGNTIYF
.,TRBD1,TRBV7-7,TRBJ2-2,TGTGCTAGCAGCCCCAGAGGGAGGACAGGGGCCACCGGGGAGCTGTTTTTT,CASSPRGRTGATGELFF
.,TRBD2,TRBV5-6,TRBJ2-3,TGTGCCAGCAGCTTACGACTAGCGGGAGGGCCCACAGATACGCAGTATTTT,CASSLRLAGGPTDTQYF
few,TRBD2,TRBV6-4,TRBJ2-3,TGTGCCAGCAGTGAGCGGGAGACAGATACGCAGTATTTT,CASSERETDTQYF
.,.,TRBV18,TRBJ2-7,TGTGCCAGCTCACCCTACCGGGATAGCTTAAACGAGCAGTACTTC,CASSPYRDSLNEQYF
few,.,TRBV19,TRBJ2-5,TGTGCCAGTAGTGCGGGACAAGAGACCCAGTACTTC,CASSAGQETQYF
once,.,TRBV6-1,TRBJ2-5,TGTGCCAGCAGTTATTCGAGTTGGGAGACCCAGTACTTC,CASSYSSWETQYF
.,.,TRBV7-8,TRBJ2-4,TGTGCCAGCAGCTTAGCCAATAGCGGTAGAGGAAACATTCAGTACTTC,CASSLANSGRGNIQYF
.,.,TRBV15,TRBJ2-3,TGTGCCACCTTCCCGGGACTCCGCACAGATACGCAGTATTTT,CATFPGLRTDTQYF
.,TRBD1,TRBV11-3,TRBJ2-3,TGTGCCAGCAGCGGGGGGACAGGGTTTGCAGATACGCAGTATTTT,CASSGGTGFADTQYF
.,TRBD1,TRBV2,TRBJ2-5,TGTGCCAGCAGTGATCGGGACAGGAGACCAGAGACCCAGTACTTC,CASSDRDRRPETQYF
.,TRBD1,TRBV7-8,TRBJ2-4,TGTGCCAGCAGCTTACTCGGTGCAGGGGGCTACGCCAAAAACATTCAGTACTTC,CASSLLGAGGYAKNIQYF
.,.,TRBV19,TRBJ2-3,TGTGCCAGTAGCAGAAAATTCGATACGCAGTATTTT,CASSRKFDTQYF
.,TRBD2,TRBV13,TRBJ2-1,TGTGCCAGCAGCTCGCTAGCGGGAGGGGGAGGCAATGAGCAGTTCTTC,CASSSLAGGGGNEQFF
.,.,TRBV6-6,TRBJ2-7,TGTGCCAGCAGTTCCGGACTCTTCTACGAGCAGTACTTC,CASSSGLFYEQYF
.,.,TRBV28,TRBJ1-6,TGTGCCAGCAGTACTCCCTATCTGGGACTTAGTTCACCCCTCCACTTT,CASSTPYLGLSSPLHF
.,.,TRBV5-1,TRBJ2-6,TGCGCCAGCAGCTTGGTGGGGGGCTCTGGGGCCAACGTCCTGACTTTC,CASSLVGGSGANVLTF
.,TRBD2,TRBV5-1,TRBJ2-7,TGCGCCAGCAGCTTGGGAGGGACTAGCAATATTCTGTCCTACGAGCAGTACTTC,CASSLGGTSNILSYEQYF
.,.,TRBV7-2,TRBJ2-5,TGTGCCAGCAGCCCGCAAGAGACCCAGTACTTC,CASSPQETQYF
few,TRBD1,TRBV4-2,TRBJ1-3,TGTGCCAGCAGCCAAGAGGGACAGGCGACCGCCAGCTCTGGAAACACCATATATTTT,CASSQEGQATASSGNTIYF
.,TRBD1,TRBV6-6,TRBJ2-5,TGTGCCAGCAGTACCCGGGACAGGGAACAAGAGACCCAGTACTTC,CASSTRDREQETQYF
.,TRBD2,TRBV5-4,TRBJ2-1,TGTGCCAGCAGCTTGAGTAGCGGGAAAATGCATGAGCAGTTCTTC,CASSLSSGKMHEQFF
.,.,TRBV7-9,TRBJ2-2,TGTGCCAGCAGCCCTATCAGGGACATCGGGGAGCTGTTTTTT,CASSPIRDIGELFF
.,.,TRBV5-1,TRBJ2-7,TGCGCCAGCAGCTTTGCGGGCTCCTACGAGCAGTACTTC,CASSFAGSYEQYF
.,.,TRBV6-5,TRBJ1-5,TGTGCCAGCAGTTTAGGGACAAGCAATCAGCCCCAGCATTTT,CASSLGTSNQPQHF
.,.,TRBV4-1,TRBJ2-7,TGCGCCAGCAGCCAAGGTCAGGACTACGAGCAGTACTTC,CASSQGQDYEQYF
.,TRBD2,TRBV7-2,TRBJ2-5,TGTGCCAGCAGCTATATTAGCGGGAGTGGGCAAGAGACCCAGTACTTC,CASSYISGSGQETQYF